This TCR beta chain is from a study of cytomegalovirus exposure and HLA in healthy donors. Background on the study: Unique TCRs from HLA-typed donors, 80 million to 100 million of them, were held in an early data release.

This clone was observed once. Its antigen is unknown. The study, taken as a whole, reports: A later examination showed that TCR association rates differed by HLA locus, with DRB1 most and HLA-C fewest.

The PCR made use of 60 Vbeta and 13 Jbeta primers. The repertoire was sequenced with immunoSEQ multiplex PCR; TCRdb's copy has only in-frame clones and lacks some. The table records roughly 150,000 clones, 70% of them present only once. Germline CDR1 is SGHTA and CDR2 is FQGNSA. The CDR3 consists of 14 residues. Trimming at V came to 5 bases and at J to 1 base, leaving 3 bases not matched to a gene. This TCR was recovered from a woman aged 55-70 years in good health and CMV-seropositive. The chain links TRBV7-2 to TRBJ1-1; TRBD1 aligns across 8 bases. The sequenced sample was PBMCs. CDR3 DNA: TGTGCCAGCAGCCCACAGGGGGGGAACACTGAAGCTTTCTTT. Protein sequence: CASSPQGGNTEAFF.